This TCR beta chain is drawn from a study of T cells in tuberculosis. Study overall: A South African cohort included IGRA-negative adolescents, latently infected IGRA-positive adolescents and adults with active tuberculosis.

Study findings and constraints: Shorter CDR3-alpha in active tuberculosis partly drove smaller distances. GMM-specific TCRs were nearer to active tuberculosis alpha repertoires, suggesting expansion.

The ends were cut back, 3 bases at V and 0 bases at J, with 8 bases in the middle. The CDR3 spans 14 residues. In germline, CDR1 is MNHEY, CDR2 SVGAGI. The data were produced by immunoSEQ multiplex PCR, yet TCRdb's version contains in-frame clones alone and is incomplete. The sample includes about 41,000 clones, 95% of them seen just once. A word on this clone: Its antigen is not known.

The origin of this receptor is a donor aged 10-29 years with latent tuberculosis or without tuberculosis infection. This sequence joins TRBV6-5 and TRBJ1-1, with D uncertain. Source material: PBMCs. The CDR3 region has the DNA TGTGCCAGCAGTTATACGGTCTTGAACACTGAAGCTTTCTTT. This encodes CASSYTVLNTEAFF.